Presented here are 14 T cell receptor beta chains from one specimen sequenced in a study of OX40 agonist ivuxolimab in advanced cancers. The method was immunoSEQ multiplex PCR; TCRdb's version includes in-frame clones alone and lacks a portion of them. The repertoire includes around 150,000 clones, approximately 94% of them detected once, and more than 1% sits in the top ten. Sequenced material: CD4+ or CD8+ T cells sorted from blood, taken in a trial of the OX40 agonist ivuxolimab. These receptors were collected from an adult with an advanced solid tumor such as melanoma, head and neck, liver or kidney cancer.

The CDR3 is CATSRPGPGAGYGYTF. In DNA form, the CDR3 reads TGTGCCACCAGCAGACCGGGTCCGGGCGCAGGCTATGGCTACACCTTC. The chain carries TRBV15 and TRBJ1-2, with D hard to call. V lost 2 bases and J lost 4, with 17 bases in between. Germline CDR1 reads LNHNV; CDR2 reads YYDKDF (reference sequence). The CDR3 is 16 residues long.

The chain couples TRBV5-1 to TRBJ2-7; D is unresolved. Germline CDR1 is SGHRS and CDR2 is YFSETQ. V was trimmed by 0 bases and J by 5 bases, leaving 12 bases between them. CDR3 size: 14 residues. The CDR3 DNA sequence: TGCGCCAGCAGCTTGGTAGGAACACCCCACGAGCAGTACTTC. This translates into CASSLVGTPHEQYF. The complete variable domain, with remaining parts taken from reference TRBV5-1 and TRBJ2-7, reads KAGVTQTPRYLIKTRGQQVTLSCSPISGHRSVSWYQQTPGQGLQFLFEYFSETQRNKGNFPGRFSGRQFSNSRSEMNVSTLELGDSALYLCASSLVGTPHEQYFGPGTRLTVT.

This chain uses TRBV11-2 with TRBJ1-6; TRBD1 is a possible D gene (5 bases). The germline V and J ends were trimmed by 0 bases and 7 bases, with 10 bases remaining between them. Germline loops: CDR1 SGHAT, CDR2 FQNNGV. CDR3 length: 15 residues. The DNA for the CDR3 is TGTGCCAGCAGCTTAGAGCCAGGGATAAATTCACCCCTCCACTTT. Translating gives CASSLEPGINSPLHF.

V usage is TRBV7-9 and J usage is TRBJ1-1; D possibly corresponds to TRBD1 (6 bases). The CDR3 has 15 residues. V was shortened by 4 bases and J by 1 base, with 13 bases between the two germline ends. CDR1 and CDR2 (germline): SEHNR, FQNEAQ (reference sequence). The CDR3 here is CASSSERGANTEAFF. In DNA form, the CDR3 reads TGTGCCAGCAGCTCGGAAAGGGGGGCGAACACTGAAGCTTTCTTT.

The CDR3 loop reads CASSYGSGRVTDTQYF. CDR3 sequence (DNA): TGTGCCAGCAGCTACGGTAGCGGGAGAGTCACAGATACGCAGTATTTT. The chain uses TRBV7-2 and TRBJ2-3; 9 bases match TRBD2. With 4 bases clipped from V and 2 bases from J, the junction kept 7 bases outside the gene matches. This CDR3 has 16 amino acids. Germline V lookup: CDR1 SGHTA, CDR2 FQGNSA.

This chain joins TRBV11-3 and TRBJ2-3; TRBD2 is a possible D gene (6 bases). The ends were cut back, 1 base at V and 1 base at J, with 6 bases in the middle. CDR3 size: 14 residues. Germline V gene lookup returns CDR1 SGHNT and CDR2 YENEEA. The CDR3 DNA reads as TGTGCCAGCAGCTTAGCGGGGGGCACAGATACGCAGTATTTT. Amino acids: CASSLAGGTDTQYF. The full variable domain, in which reference TRBV11-3 and TRBJ2-3 provide the parts outside the CDR3, is EAGVVQSPRYKIIEKKQPVAFWCNPISGHNTLYWYLQNLGQGPELLIRYENEEAVDDSQLPKDRFSAERLKGVDSTLKIQPAELGDSAVYLCASSLAGGTDTQYFGPGTRLTVL.

The rearrangement joins TRBV21-1 to TRBJ2-1; the DNA was not compared with TRBD2, the D call given in the table. TRBV21-1 corresponds to a pseudogene. The CDR3 has 16 residues. The chain's CDR3 is CASSNSGGSSYNEQFF. DNA of the CDR3: TGTGCCAGCAGCAATAGCGGGGGGAGCTCCTACAATGAGCAGTTCTTC.

This sequence joins TRBV4-1 and TRBJ2-1; 9 positions match TRBD2. V dropped 0 bases and J dropped 7; count of bases not matched to a gene: 13. This CDR3 spans 18 amino acids. From germline, CDR1 is MGHRA and CDR2 YSYEKL. As DNA, the CDR3 is TGCGCCAGCAGCCAAGATCCAGCGGGGGGCTCCCATCGGAATGAGCAGTTCTTC. Protein product: CASSQDPAGGSHRNEQFF.

J is TRBJ1-4 and V is TRBV5-1; 7 positions match TRBD1. CDR3 length: 15 residues. The V gene end was trimmed by 6 bases and the J gene end by 7 bases; junction bases not matched to a gene: 12. Germline CDR1 reads SGHRS; CDR2 reads YFSETQ. Written as DNA, the CDR3 is TGCGCCAGCACCAGAGGCGGGACAGAGGGTGAAAAACTGTTTTTT. Amino acids: CASTRGGTEGEKLFF.

J is TRBJ2-3 and V is TRBV5-4, with D unclear. This CDR3 comprises 14 residues. Between the trimmed V and J ends, which lost 1 base and 2 bases, there was a span of 8 bases. In germline, CDR1 is SGHNT, CDR2 YYREEE (reference sequence). DNA of the CDR3: TGTGCCAGCAGCTTGACAGTAGACACAGATACGCAGTATTTT. Translated: CASSLTVDTDTQYF.

The rearrangement joins TRBV6-5 to TRBJ2-1, with 9 positions matching TRBD1. Germline V gives CDR1 MNHEY, CDR2 SVGAGI. V was clipped by 5 bases and J by 12 bases; unmatched bases: 11. There are 14 residues in the CDR3. The chain's CDR3 is CASSEEAGTGTQFF. The CDR3 DNA reads as TGTGCCAGCAGTGAGGAGGCAGGGACAGGGACGCAGTTCTTC.

The rearrangement links TRBV7-3 to TRBJ1-1; 10 positions match TRBD1. Germline CDR1 is SGHTA and CDR2 is FQGTGA. The CDR3 loop spans 16 amino acids. The V and J ends lost 5 bases and 0 bases, in that order; junction bases with no gene match: 6. The CDR3 loop reads CASSPGTGALNTEAFF. The CDR3 region has the DNA TGTGCCAGCAGCCCGGGGACAGGGGCTTTGAACACTGAAGCTTTCTTT.

V gene TRBV4-2 combines with J gene TRBJ1-6; 7 bases line up with TRBD1. J gave up 5 bases and V 3 bases, and 4 bases lay outside the gene matches. CDR1 is LGHNA, CDR2 YNFKEQ, per germline. This CDR3 is 15 amino acids long. CDR3 sequence: CASSQAGQNNSPLHF. The CDR3 DNA sequence: TGTGCCAGCAGCCAGGCGGGACAGAATAATTCACCCCTCCACTTT.

The rearrangement links TRBV9 to TRBJ2-1; TRBD2 aligns across 7 bases. The CDR3 totals 15 residues. Germline lookup yields CDR1 SGDLS and CDR2 YYNGEE. J was trimmed by 5 bases and V by 4 bases; bases with no gene match: 9. CDR3 sequence: CASSMTSKANNEQFF. The DNA of the CDR3 is TGTGCCAGCAGCATGACTAGCAAGGCTAACAATGAGCAGTTCTTC.